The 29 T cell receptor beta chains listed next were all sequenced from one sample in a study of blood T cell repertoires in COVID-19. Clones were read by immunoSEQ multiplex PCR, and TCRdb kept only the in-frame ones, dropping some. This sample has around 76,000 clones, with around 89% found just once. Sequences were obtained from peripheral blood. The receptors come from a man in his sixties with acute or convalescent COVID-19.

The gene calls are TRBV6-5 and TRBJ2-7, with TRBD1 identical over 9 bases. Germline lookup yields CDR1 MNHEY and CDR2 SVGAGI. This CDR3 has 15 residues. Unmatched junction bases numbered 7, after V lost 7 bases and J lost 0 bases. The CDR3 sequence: CASNWDRASSYEQYF. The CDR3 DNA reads TGTGCCAGCAACTGGGACAGGGCCTCCTCCTACGAGCAGTACTTC.

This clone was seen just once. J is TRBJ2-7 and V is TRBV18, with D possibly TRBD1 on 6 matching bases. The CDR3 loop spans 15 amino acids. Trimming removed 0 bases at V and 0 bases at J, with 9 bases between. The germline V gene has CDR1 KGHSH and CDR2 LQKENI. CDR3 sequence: CASSPPAGDSYEQYF. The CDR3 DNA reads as TGTGCCAGCTCACCACCGGCAGGGGACTCCTACGAGCAGTACTTC.

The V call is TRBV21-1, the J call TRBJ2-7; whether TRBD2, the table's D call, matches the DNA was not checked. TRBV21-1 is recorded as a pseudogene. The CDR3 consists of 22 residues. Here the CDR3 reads CASSKGGGRTSGRAKYHYEQYF. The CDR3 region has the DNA TGTGCCAGCAGCAAAGGGGGTGGGAGGACTAGCGGGAGGGCCAAGTATCACTACGAGCAGTACTTC.

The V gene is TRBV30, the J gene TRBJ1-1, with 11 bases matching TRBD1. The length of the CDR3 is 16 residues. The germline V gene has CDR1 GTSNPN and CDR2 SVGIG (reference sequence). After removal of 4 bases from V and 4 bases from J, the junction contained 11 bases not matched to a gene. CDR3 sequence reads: CAWIPGSGTGGTEAFF. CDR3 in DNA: TGTGCCTGGATTCCCGGATCCGGGACAGGGGGCACTGAAGCTTTCTTT.

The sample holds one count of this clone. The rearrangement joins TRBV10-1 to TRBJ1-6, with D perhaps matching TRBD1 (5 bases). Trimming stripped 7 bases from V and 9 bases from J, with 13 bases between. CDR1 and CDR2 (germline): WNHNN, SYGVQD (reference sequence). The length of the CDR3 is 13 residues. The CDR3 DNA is TGCGCCAGCAATCAGGGTCGAGGTTCACCCCTCCACTTT. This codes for CASNQGRGSPLHF.

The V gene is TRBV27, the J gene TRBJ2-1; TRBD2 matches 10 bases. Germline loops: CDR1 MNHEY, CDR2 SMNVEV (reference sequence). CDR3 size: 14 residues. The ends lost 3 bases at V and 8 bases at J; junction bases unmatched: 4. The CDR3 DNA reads TGTGCCAGCAGTTTCCTAGCGGGGGTATATGAGCAGTTCTTC. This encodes CASSFLAGVYEQFF.

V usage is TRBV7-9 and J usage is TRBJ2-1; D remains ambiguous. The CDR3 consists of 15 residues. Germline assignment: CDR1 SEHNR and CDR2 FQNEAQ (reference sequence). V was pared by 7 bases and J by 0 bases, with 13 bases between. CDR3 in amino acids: CASTYPGVSYNEQFF. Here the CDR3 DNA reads TGTGCCAGCACGTACCCTGGAGTCTCCTACAATGAGCAGTTCTTC.

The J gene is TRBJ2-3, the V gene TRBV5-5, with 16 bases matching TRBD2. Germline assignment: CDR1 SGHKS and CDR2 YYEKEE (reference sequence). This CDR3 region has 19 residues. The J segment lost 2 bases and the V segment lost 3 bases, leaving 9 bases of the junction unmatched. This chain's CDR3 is CASSYLPGTSGGATDTQYF. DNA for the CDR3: TGTGCCAGCAGCTACCTACCGGGGACTAGCGGGGGGGCCACAGATACGCAGTATTTT.

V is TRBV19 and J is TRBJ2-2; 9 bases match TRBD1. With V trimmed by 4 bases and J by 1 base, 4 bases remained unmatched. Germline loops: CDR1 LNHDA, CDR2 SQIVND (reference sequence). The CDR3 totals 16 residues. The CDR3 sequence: CASSRPTGGNTGELFF. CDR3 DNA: TGTGCCAGTAGTAGACCGACAGGGGGGAACACCGGGGAGCTGTTTTTT.

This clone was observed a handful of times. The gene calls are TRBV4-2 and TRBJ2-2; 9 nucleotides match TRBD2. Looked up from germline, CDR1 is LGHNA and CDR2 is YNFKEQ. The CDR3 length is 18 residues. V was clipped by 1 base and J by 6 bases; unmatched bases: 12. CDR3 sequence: CASSQVRPGAGGPGELFF. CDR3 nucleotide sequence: TGTGCCAGCAGCCAAGTCCGGCCTGGCGCGGGGGGGCCCGGGGAGCTGTTTTTT.

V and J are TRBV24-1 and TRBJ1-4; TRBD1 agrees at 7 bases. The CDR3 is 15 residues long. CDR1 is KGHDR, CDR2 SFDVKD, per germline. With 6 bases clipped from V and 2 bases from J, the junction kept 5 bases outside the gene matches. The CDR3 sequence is CATSPGTATNEKLFF. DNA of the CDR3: TGTGCCACCAGTCCTGGGACAGCTACTAATGAAAAACTGTTTTTT.

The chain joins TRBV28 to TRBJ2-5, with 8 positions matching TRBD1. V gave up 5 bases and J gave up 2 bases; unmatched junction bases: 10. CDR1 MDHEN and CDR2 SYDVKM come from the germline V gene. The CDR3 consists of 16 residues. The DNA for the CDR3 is TGTGCCAGCAGTAAACAGGGGGTTGGGGGACAAGAGACCCAGTACTTC. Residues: CASSKQGVGGQETQYF.

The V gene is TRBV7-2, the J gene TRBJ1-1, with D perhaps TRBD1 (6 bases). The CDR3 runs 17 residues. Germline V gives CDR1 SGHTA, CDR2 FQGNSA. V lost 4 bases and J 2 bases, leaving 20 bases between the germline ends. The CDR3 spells CASSSLAGGGTNTEAFF. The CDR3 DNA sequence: TGTGCCAGCAGCTCATTGGCGGGGGGCGGAACTAACACTGAAGCTTTCTTT.

The CDR3 spells CASAGGNSVNEQFF. The CDR3 DNA is TGTGCCAGCGCGGGCGGTAATAGCGTCAATGAGCAGTTCTTC. The chain employs TRBV27 and TRBJ2-1; tentatively, D is TRBD2 (5 bases). Germline V gene data show CDR1 as MNHEY and CDR2 as SMNVEV (reference sequence). The length of the CDR3 is 14 residues. Deletions cut 8 bases from V and 6 bases from J, with 17 bases between.

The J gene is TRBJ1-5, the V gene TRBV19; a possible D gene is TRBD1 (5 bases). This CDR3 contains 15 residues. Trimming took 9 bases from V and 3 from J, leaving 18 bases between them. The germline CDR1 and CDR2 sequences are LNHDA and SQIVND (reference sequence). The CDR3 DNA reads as TGTGCCAGCAGCCAGCCGACAGTCACCAATCAGCCCCAGCATTTT. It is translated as CASSQPTVTNQPQHF.

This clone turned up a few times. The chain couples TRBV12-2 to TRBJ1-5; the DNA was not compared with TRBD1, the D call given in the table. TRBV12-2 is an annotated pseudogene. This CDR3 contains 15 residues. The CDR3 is CASRPQTGTYEPQHF. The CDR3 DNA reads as TGTGCAAGTCGCCCACAGACAGGGACCTATGAGCCCCAGCATTTT.

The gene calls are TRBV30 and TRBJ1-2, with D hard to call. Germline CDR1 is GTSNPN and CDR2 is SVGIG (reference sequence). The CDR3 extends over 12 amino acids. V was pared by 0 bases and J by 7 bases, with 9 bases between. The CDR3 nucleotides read TGTGCCTGGAGTGTTCAGGCTCGTGGCTACACCTTC. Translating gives CAWSVQARGYTF.

CDR3 sequence reads: CASTRARDSSGNTIYF. The CDR3 DNA reads as TGTGCCAGTACCAGGGCCAGGGACTCCTCTGGAAACACCATATATTTT. The chain uses TRBV19 and TRBJ1-3; perhaps TRBD1 as D (5 bases). CDR3 length: 16 residues. V was trimmed by 7 bases and J by 0 bases, leaving 16 bases between them. Per the germline V gene, CDR1 is LNHDA and CDR2 is SQIVND (reference sequence).

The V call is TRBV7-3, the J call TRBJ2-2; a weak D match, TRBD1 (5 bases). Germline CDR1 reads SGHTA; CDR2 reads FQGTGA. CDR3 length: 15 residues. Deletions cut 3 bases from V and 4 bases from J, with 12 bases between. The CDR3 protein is CASSFRGMGTGELFF. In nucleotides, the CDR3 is TGTGCCAGCAGCTTTAGGGGAATGGGCACCGGGGAGCTGTTTTTT.

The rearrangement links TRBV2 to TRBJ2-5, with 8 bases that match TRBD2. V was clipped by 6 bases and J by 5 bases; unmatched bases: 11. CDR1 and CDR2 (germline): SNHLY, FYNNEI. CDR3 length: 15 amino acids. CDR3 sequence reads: CASSDRTSQVETQYF. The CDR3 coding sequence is TGTGCCAGCAGCGACCGGACTAGCCAGGTCGAGACCCAGTACTTC. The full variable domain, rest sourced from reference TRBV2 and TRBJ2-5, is EPEVTQTPSHQVTQMGQEVILRCVPISNHLYFYWYRQILGQKVEFLVSFYNNEISEKSEIFDDQFSVERPDGSNFTLKIRSTKLEDSAMYFCASSDRTSQVETQYFGPGTRLLVL.

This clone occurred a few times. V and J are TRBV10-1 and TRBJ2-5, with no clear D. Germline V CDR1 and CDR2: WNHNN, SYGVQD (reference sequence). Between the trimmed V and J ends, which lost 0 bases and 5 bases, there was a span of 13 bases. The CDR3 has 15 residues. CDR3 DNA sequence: TGCGCCAGCAGTGAGTCTAGCCTCCTGGAGGAGACCCAGTACTTC. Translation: CASSESSLLEETQYF.

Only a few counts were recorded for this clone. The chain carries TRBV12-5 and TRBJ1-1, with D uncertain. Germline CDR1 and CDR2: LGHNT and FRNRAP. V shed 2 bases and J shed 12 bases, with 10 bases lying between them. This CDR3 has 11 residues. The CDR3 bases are TGTGCTAGTGGTTTGTTACGAGGAACTTTCTTT. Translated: CASGLLRGTFF. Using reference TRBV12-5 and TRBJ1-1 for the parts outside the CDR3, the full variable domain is DARVTQTPRHKVTEMGQEVTMRCQPILGHNTVFWYRQTMMQGLELLAYFRNRAPLDDSGMPKDRFSAEMPDATLATLKIQPSEPRDSAVYFCASGLLRGTFFGQGTRLTVV.

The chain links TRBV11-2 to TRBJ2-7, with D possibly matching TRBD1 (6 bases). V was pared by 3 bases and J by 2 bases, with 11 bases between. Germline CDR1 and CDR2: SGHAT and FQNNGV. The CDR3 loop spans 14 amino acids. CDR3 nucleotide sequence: TGTGCCAGCAGCTTCCGGGACAATCCCTACGAGCAGTACTTC. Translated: CASSFRDNPYEQYF.

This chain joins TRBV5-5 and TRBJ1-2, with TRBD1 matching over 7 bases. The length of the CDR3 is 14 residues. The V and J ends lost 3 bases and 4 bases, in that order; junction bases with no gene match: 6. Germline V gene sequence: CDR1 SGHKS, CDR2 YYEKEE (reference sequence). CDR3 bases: TGTGCCAGCAGCTCGGGACAGATGATCTATGGCTACACCTTC. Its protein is CASSSGQMIYGYTF. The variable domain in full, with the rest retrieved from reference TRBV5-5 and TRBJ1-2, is DAGVTQSPTHLIKTRGQQVTLRCSPISGHKSVSWYQQVLGQGPQFIFQYYEKEERGRGNFPDRFSARQFPNYSSELNVNALLLGDSALYLCASSSGQMIYGYTFGSGTRLTVV.

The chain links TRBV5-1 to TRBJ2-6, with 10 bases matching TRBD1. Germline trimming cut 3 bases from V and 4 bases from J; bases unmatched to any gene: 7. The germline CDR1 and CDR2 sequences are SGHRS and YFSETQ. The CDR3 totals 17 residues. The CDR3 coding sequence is TGCGCCAGCAGCTATCGACAGGGGGCTATGGGGGCCAACGTCCTGACTTTC. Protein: CASSYRQGAMGANVLTF. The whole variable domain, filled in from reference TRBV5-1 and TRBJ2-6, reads KAGVTQTPRYLIKTRGQQVTLSCSPISGHRSVSWYQQTPGQGLQFLFEYFSETQRNKGNFPGRFSGRQFSNSRSEMNVSTLELGDSALYLCASSYRQGAMGANVLTFGAGSRLTVL.

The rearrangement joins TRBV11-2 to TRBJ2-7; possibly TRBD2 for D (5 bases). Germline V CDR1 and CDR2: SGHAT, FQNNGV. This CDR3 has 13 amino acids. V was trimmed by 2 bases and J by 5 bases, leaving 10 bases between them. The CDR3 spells CASSLSGMDEQYF. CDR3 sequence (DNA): TGTGCCAGCAGCTTATCCGGGATGGACGAGCAGTACTTC.

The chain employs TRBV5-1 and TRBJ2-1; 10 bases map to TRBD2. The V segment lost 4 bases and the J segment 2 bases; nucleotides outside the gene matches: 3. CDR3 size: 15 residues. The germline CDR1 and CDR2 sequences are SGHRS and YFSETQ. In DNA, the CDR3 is TGCGCCAGCAGCCTAGCGGGAGAAACCTACAATGAGCAGTTCTTC. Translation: CASSLAGETYNEQFF.

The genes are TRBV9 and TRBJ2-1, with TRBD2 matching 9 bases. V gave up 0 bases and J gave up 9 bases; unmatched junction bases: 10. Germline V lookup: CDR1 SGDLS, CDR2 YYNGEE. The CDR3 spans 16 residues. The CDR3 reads CASSVEGGRAQGEQFF. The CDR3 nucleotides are TGTGCCAGCAGCGTAGAAGGCGGGAGGGCCCAGGGTGAGCAGTTCTTC.

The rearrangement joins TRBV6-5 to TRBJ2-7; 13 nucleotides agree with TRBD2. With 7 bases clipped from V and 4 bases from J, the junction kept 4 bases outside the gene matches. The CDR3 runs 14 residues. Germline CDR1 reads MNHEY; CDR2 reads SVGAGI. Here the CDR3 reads CASTRTSGGYEQYF. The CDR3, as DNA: TGTGCCAGCACCCGGACTAGCGGGGGTTACGAGCAGTACTTC.